The 18 T cell receptor beta chains in this list originate from one sample, sequenced in a study of follicular helper T cells after annual influenza vaccination. Generated by immunoSEQ multiplex PCR, the TCRdb table keeps only in-frame clones and is missing some. The sample records about 14,000 clones, roughly 86% being singletons. The time point denotes: 2014-2015 season, pre-vaccination. Here the sequenced sample was CXCR5- memory CD4+ T cells sorted from blood, taken on the day of influenza vaccination. All receptors come from an adult who received the influenza vaccine.

The rearrangement joins TRBV6-1 to TRBJ1-5; D might be TRBD1 (5 bases). The CDR3 is 17 amino acids. V lost 4 bases and J lost 4, with 20 bases in between. The germline CDR1 and CDR2 sequences are MNHNS and SASEGT. This CDR3 is CASSVSGFSIWNQPQHF. The CDR3, as DNA: TGTGCCAGCAGTGTGTCAGGGTTTAGTATCTGGAATCAGCCCCAGCATTTT.

The chain is built from TRBV7-2 and TRBJ2-1; 8 bases match TRBD2. The ends lost 6 bases at V and 9 bases at J; junction bases unmatched: 10. Germline CDR1 and CDR2: SGHTA and FQGNSA. The CDR3 loop spans 14 amino acids. The CDR3 loop is CASRTPGGPGEQFF. The CDR3 DNA is TGTGCCAGCAGGACGCCGGGGGGGCCCGGTGAGCAGTTCTTC.

V and J are TRBV19 and TRBJ1-1; 7 bases fit TRBD1. Germline loops: CDR1 LNHDA, CDR2 SQIVND (reference sequence). The CDR3 covers 14 residues. The J segment lost 4 bases and the V segment lost 4 bases, leaving 6 bases of the junction unmatched. The CDR3 bases are TGTGCCAGTAGTAGGGGACAGACAGGCACTGAAGCTTTCTTT. This encodes CASSRGQTGTEAFF.

This sequence joins TRBV2 and TRBJ2-3; D is undetermined. The CDR3 totals 11 residues. Trimming left V 5 bases short and J 2 bases short, with 2 bases between. The germline V gene encodes CDR1 SNHLY and CDR2 FYNNEI. The CDR3 region is CASSNTDTQYF. CDR3 in DNA: TGTGCCAGCAGTAACACAGATACGCAGTATTTT.

The V and J genes are TRBV5-5 and TRBJ1-4; no clear D. Trimming stripped 1 base from V and 7 bases from J, with 2 bases between. Germline CDR1 is SGHKS and CDR2 is YYEKEE (reference sequence). The CDR3 contains 11 residues. CDR3 amino acids: CASSLSEKLFF. Written as DNA, the CDR3 is TGTGCCAGCAGCTTGAGTGAAAAACTGTTTTTT.

The chain is built from TRBV7-8 and TRBJ2-3; 9 bases match TRBD2. V lost 2 bases and J lost 0; bases outside the gene matches: 3. The CDR3 contains 16 residues. CDR1 and CDR2 (germline): SGHVS, FQNEAQ. Here the CDR3 reads CASSLLAGISTDTQYF. The DNA for the CDR3 is TGTGCCAGCAGCTTACTAGCGGGGATAAGCACAGATACGCAGTATTTT.

This rearrangement joins TRBV28 to TRBJ2-1; 7 bases line up with TRBD2. Germline CDR1 MDHEN, CDR2 SYDVKM. CDR3 length: 16 amino acids. Germline trimming cut 6 bases from V and 4 bases from J; bases unmatched to any gene: 12. CDR3 nucleotide sequence: TGTGCCAGCAGCCGATCAACTAGCGCGGTGTACAATGAGCAGTTCTTC. Protein: CASSRSTSAVYNEQFF.

The chain has TRBV5-4 and TRBJ1-2, with D unresolved. Per the germline V gene, CDR1 is SGHNT and CDR2 is YYREEE (reference sequence). This CDR3 contains 12 residues. Trimming left V 3 bases short and J 5 bases short, with 8 bases between. The CDR3 sequence is CASSSDLYGYTF. For the CDR3, the DNA is TGTGCCAGCAGCTCAGACCTGTATGGCTACACCTTC.

J is TRBJ2-4 and V is TRBV27; D gene ambiguous. Germline-derived CDR1 and CDR2 are MNHEY and SMNVEV (reference sequence). This CDR3 has 13 residues. Trimming took off 4 bases at V and 0 bases at J, with 4 bases between the two ends. The CDR3 bases are TGTGCCAGCAGTTCCTTAGCCAAAAACATTCAGTACTTC. Translation gives CASSSLAKNIQYF.

A single count supports this clone. This sequence joins TRBV7-8 and TRBJ2-3; TRBD2 matches at 8 bases. The CDR3 runs to 15 residues. Looked up from germline, CDR1 is SGHVS and CDR2 is FQNEAQ. V was clipped by 11 bases and J by 5 bases; unmatched bases: 15. The CDR3 DNA reads as TGTGCCTCTACCCAGGTCCCGGGGGGGAAAGATACGCAGTATTTT. Amino acid sequence: CASTQVPGGKDTQYF.

This chain joins TRBV29-1 and TRBJ1-2, with unresolved D. V lost 0 bases, J lost 8 bases, and 7 bases lay in between. The CDR3 is 11 amino acids. Looked up from germline, CDR1 is SQVTM and CDR2 is ANQGSEA. The CDR3: CSVEDHVGYTF. The CDR3, as DNA: TGCAGCGTTGAAGATCATGTGGGCTACACCTTC.

This chain uses TRBV9 with TRBJ1-2; weak D call: TRBD1 (6 bases). V was shortened by 3 bases and J by 3 bases, with 15 bases between the two germline ends. This CDR3 has 15 residues. CDR1 is SGDLS and CDR2 is YYNGEE in the germline V gene. In nucleotides, the CDR3 is TGTGCCAGCAGCGAAGACCGGGGGACACACTATGGCTACACCTTC. Protein sequence: CASSEDRGTHYGYTF.

The chain links TRBV5-1 to TRBJ1-2; the match to TRBD1 covers 12 bases. CDR1 and CDR2 (germline): SGHRS, YFSETQ. CDR3 length: 16 residues. Trimming took 4 bases from V and 5 from J; bases not matched to a gene: 9. This CDR3 reads CASSGGQGAKRYGYTF. CDR3 in DNA: TGCGCCAGCAGCGGGGGACAGGGGGCTAAGCGGTATGGCTACACCTTC.

This clone was seen only a few times. J is TRBJ2-7 and V is TRBV4-2; TRBD2 agrees at 9 bases. This CDR3 has 15 residues. Per the germline V gene, CDR1 is LGHNA and CDR2 is YNFKEQ. V trimming: 4 bases; J trimming: 5 bases; junction bases outside the gene matches: 9. For the CDR3, the DNA is TGTGCCAGCAGCCCCCGGGGGCGGGGGGGTCACGAGCAGTACTTC. Translated, it gives CASSPRGRGGHEQYF.

The chain employs TRBV6-1 and TRBJ2-2; D unclear. V was pared by 1 base and J by 5 bases, with 14 bases between. This CDR3 region has 16 residues. CDR1 is MNHNS, CDR2 SASEGT, per germline. The CDR3 nucleotides read TGTGCCAGCAGTGAAGGGGTCTGGGGTGGGACCGGGGAGCTGTTTTTT. Translating gives CASSEGVWGGTGELFF.

The J gene is TRBJ1-3, the V gene TRBV28; D gene unclear. Trimming removed 2 bases from V and 0 bases from J, with 14 bases in between. CDR1 is MDHEN, CDR2 SYDVKM, per germline. The CDR3 covers 17 residues. CDR3 residues: CASSLAFRPASGNTIYF. As DNA, the CDR3 is TGTGCCAGCAGTTTAGCCTTCCGACCGGCCTCTGGAAACACCATATATTTT.

The chain couples TRBV28 to TRBJ2-4, with unresolved D. The CDR3 extends over 11 amino acids. Trimming took off 4 bases at V and 5 bases at J, with 3 bases between the two ends. Germline CDR1 MDHEN, CDR2 SYDVKM. The DNA of the CDR3 is TGTGCCAGCAGTTGGGAAAACATTCAGTACTTC. Amino acid sequence: CASSWENIQYF.

This chain connects TRBV6-7 to TRBJ1-1; no definite D call. TRBV6-7 has ORF status, its function being uncertain. V was cut by 2 bases and J by 3 bases, with 10 bases left in between. CDR3 size: 14 residues. This CDR3 reads CASSYPKLDTEAFF. Written as DNA, the CDR3 is TGTGCCAGCAGTTACCCCAAACTGGACACTGAAGCTTTCTTT.